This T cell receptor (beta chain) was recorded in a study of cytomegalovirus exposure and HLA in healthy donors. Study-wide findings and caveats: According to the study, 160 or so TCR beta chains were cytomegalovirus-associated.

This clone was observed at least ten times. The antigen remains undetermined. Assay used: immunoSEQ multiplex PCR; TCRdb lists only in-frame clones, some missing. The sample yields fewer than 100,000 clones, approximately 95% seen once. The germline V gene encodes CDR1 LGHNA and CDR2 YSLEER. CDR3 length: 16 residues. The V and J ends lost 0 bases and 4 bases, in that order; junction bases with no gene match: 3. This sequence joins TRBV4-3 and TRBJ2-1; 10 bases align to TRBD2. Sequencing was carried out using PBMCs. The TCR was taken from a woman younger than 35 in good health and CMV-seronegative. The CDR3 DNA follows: TGCGCCAGCAGCCAAGATCCAGCGGGGGGGTACAATGAGCAGTTCTTC. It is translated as CASSQDPAGGYNEQFF.